This T cell receptor (beta chain) was captured by sequencing in a study of T cell changes during pregnancy in multiple sclerosis. V lost 1 base, J lost 1 base, and 7 bases stayed unmatched. Germline V gene data show CDR1 as SGHNT and CDR2 as YYREEE (reference sequence). CDR3 length equals 16 residues. Some clones are missing from TCRdb's copy, which holds only in-frame ones; the method was immunoSEQ multiplex PCR. The sample consists of under 70,000 clones, roughly 89% of them appearing once. Source: peripheral blood, taken in the third trimester of pregnancy. The receptor was derived from a female donor in good health, enrolled as a control in a pregnancy study. This chain links TRBV5-4 with TRBJ1-1; 7 bases line up with TRBD1. CDR3 nucleotides: TGTGCCAGCAGCTTGATCGGTGGGACAGCGAACACTGAAGCTTTCTTT. Translation gives CASSLIGGTANTEAFF.